The 10 T cell receptor beta chains in this list originate from one sample, sequenced in a study of regulatory T cells in long-lasting Graves disease. Investigators prepared the TCR beta libraries by applying iRepertoire HTBI primers and Arm-PCR of CDR3 regions. TCRdb re-called the multiplex PCR reads through MiXCR, storing one row per CDR3 protein. The sample consists of about 500,000 distinct CDR3 sequences, around 15% of them appearing once. Time point here: newly diagnosed GD, antithyroid drugs for less than 3 months. Following extraction of RNA from PBMCs, that RNA was used to make the TCR library. This sample was shared with a second study, whose subject was T cells in Graves' hyperthyroidism and ophthalmopathy.

Sequencing used peripheral blood mononuclear cells (PBMCs), obtained at new diagnosis, from a patient treated with antithyroid drugs. The receptors stem from a man in his forties with Graves disease.

The genes are TRBV20-1 and TRBJ1-2; D is uncertain. The germline gives CDR1 DFQATT, CDR2 SNEGSKA (reference sequence). There are 14 residues in the CDR3. The V gene lost 2 bases and the J gene lost 4 bases, with 14 bases spanning the gap. Written as DNA, the CDR3 is TGCAGTGCTAGACCCCCCCTCCGGCTCTATGGCTACACCTTC. Its protein product is CSARPPLRLYGYTF.

The genes are TRBV5-1 and TRBJ1-6, with TRBD1 identical over 8 bases. From germline, CDR1 is SGHRS and CDR2 YFSETQ. V was clipped by 4 bases and J by 3 bases; unmatched bases: 6. This CDR3 is built from 16 residues. The CDR3 bases are TGCGCCAGCAGCACCAGGGGGCTCGGCTATAATTCACCCCTCCACTTT. This sequence encodes CASSTRGLGYNSPLHF.

This clonotype was detected ten times or more. This chain joins TRBV6-2 or TRBV6-3 and TRBJ2-7; the D gene is possibly TRBD2 (6 bases). From germline, CDR1 is MNHEY and CDR2 SVGEGT. V was cut by 5 bases and J by 4 bases, with 21 bases left in between. The length of the CDR3 is 16 residues. Written as DNA, the CDR3 is TGTGCCAGCAGTGAACTTAACCGGGAGTGGGGGTACGAGCAGTACTTC. Protein sequence: CASSELNREWGYEQYF.

This clonotype was observed a handful of times. The chain couples TRBV6-1 to TRBJ2-7; D is unclear. The CDR3 is 12 amino acids. Trimming pared 7 bases from V and 6 bases from J, leaving 13 bases between. The germline gives CDR1 MNHNS, CDR2 SASEGT. The CDR3 DNA reads TGTGCCAGCAACGGCCCGCCGGTCGAGCAGTACTTC. Translated, it gives CASNGPPVEQYF.

A note on this clonotype: It may be a read error: a sequence one base away is much more abundant. It is likely a read error, because the conserved phenylalanine at the end of the CDR3 is missing. This chain links TRBV7-6 with TRBJ2-7; tentatively, D is TRBD2 (6 bases). With 8 bases removed from V and 4 bases from J, the gap between germline ends came to 21 bases. Germline lookup yields CDR1 SGHVS and CDR2 FNYEAQ. The CDR3 totals 15 residues. CDR3 bases: TGTGCCAGCTCACTACGGGGTGGAGGGAGATACGAGCAGTACCTC. Translating gives CASSLRGGGRYEQYL.

The rearrangement links TRBV9 to TRBJ2-3; 8 bases match TRBD2. V lost 1 base, J lost 1 base, and 2 bases stayed unmatched. CDR3 length: 15 residues. CDR1 and CDR2 (germline): SGDLS, YYNGEE. CDR3 bases: TGTGCCAGCAGCGTACAAGCGGGAGGCACAGATACGCAGTATTTT. Amino acid sequence: CASSVQAGGTDTQYF.

This clonotype has at least ten counts. J is TRBJ1-1 and V is TRBV2, with D maybe TRBD1 (5 bases). V lost 1 base and J 4 bases, leaving 7 bases between the germline ends. Germline V gene data show CDR1 as SNHLY and CDR2 as FYNNEI. The CDR3 runs to 13 residues. In DNA form, the CDR3 reads TGTGCCAGCAGTGAAGTCGGGGGCACTGAAGCTTTCTTT. Its protein product is CASSEVGGTEAFF.

This chain joins TRBV6-4 and TRBJ2-5; 11 bases fit TRBD2. J lost 1 base, V lost 5 bases, and 3 bases had no gene match. Germline values: CDR1 MRHNA, CDR2 SNTAGT. This CDR3 is 15 amino acids long. The CDR3 spells CASSRTSGGQETQYF. The CDR3 DNA follows: TGTGCCAGCAGTCGAACTAGCGGGGGCCAAGAGACCCAGTACTTC.

Notes on this clonotype: A read error is possible here, since a much larger clone lies one base away. CDR3 nucleotides: TGTGCCAGCACCACAACAGAGACCCAGTACTTC. Translating it yields CASTTTETQYF. The chain has TRBV7-9 and TRBJ2-3; D gene unclear. The tail of the sequence fits TRBJ2-5 better, so the J call may be wrong. Per the germline V gene, CDR1 is SEHNR and CDR2 is FQNEAQ (reference sequence). The CDR3 runs 11 residues.

V usage is TRBV5-4 and J usage is TRBJ2-5; a possible D gene is TRBD2 (5 bases). CDR3 length: 13 amino acids. Germline V gene lookup returns CDR1 SGHNT and CDR2 YYREEE (reference sequence). Trimming removed 3 bases from V and 2 bases from J, with 8 bases in between. The CDR3 sequence: CASSSRDQETQYF. CDR3 nucleotides: TGTGCCAGCAGCTCCCGGGATCAAGAGACCCAGTACTTC.